The T cell receptor (beta chain) described here comes from a study of OX40 agonist ivuxolimab in advanced cancers. The CDR3 runs 14 residues. CDR1 and CDR2 from the germline V gene are KGHSH and LQKENI. V lost 0 bases and J 3 bases, leaving 8 bases between the germline ends. TCRdb's copy holds only in-frame clones and misses some; the assay was immunoSEQ multiplex PCR. In the table there are about 92,000 clones, around 90% of which are singletons. Study outcomes and limitations: CD8+ T cells were the subset that, on average, had more expanded clones than CD4+.

About this clone itself: Its specificity is unknown.

This TCR was recovered from an adult with an advanced solid tumor such as melanoma, head and neck, liver or kidney cancer. Material: CD4+ or CD8+ T cells sorted from blood, obtained in a trial of the OX40 agonist ivuxolimab. This chain connects TRBV18 to TRBJ1-1; D remains unclear. CDR3 in amino acids: CASSPPGVDTEAFF. The CDR3 region has the DNA TGTGCCAGCTCACCACCAGGAGTCGACACTGAAGCTTTCTTT.